The clone carrying this T cell receptor (beta chain) was picked up many times. The antigen remains unidentified. This sample was taken from a study of neurological immune-mediated disorders. Findings and limits, study-wide: Clinical and MRI features did not associate with the cluster found in multiple sclerosis patients. The absence of any CDR3 amino acid sequence shared by expanded clones across subjects suggests that repertoires were private in all groups.

The cDNA came from 5'RACE with 10-nucleotide random UMIs. Each sequencing run yielded over 170 million TCR-beta sequences from 15-18 subjects. From the 5' RACE reads, TCRdb called clonotypes with MiXCR, one entry per CDR3 protein. The sample lists 40,000 to 50,000 distinct CDR3 sequences; 2.5% were seen once. Sequenced input: PBMCs. This sequence originates from a man aged 30-40 years with multiple sclerosis.

CDR3 sequence reads: CASSSGTPAFF. The DNA for the CDR3 is TGTGCCAGCAGTTCCGGGACACCAGCTTTCTTT. The chain carries TRBV12-3 or TRBV12-4 and TRBJ1-1; TRBD1 might be the D (6 bases). The V end lost 4 bases, the J end lost 10 bases, and 10 bases lay between the germline ends. The CDR3 is made up of 11 amino acids.